These 10 T cell receptor beta chains originate from one sample sequenced in a study of T cell changes during pregnancy in multiple sclerosis. Sequencing was performed with immunoSEQ multiplex PCR; in TCRdb, only in-frame clones are kept and a portion is missing. The profile covers 55,000 or so clones, with 75% to 90% appearing a single time and 0.58% taken by the ten largest. This specimen consisted of CD4+ T cells from peripheral blood mononuclear cells, obtained in the first trimester of pregnancy. The receptors originated from a female donor with multiple sclerosis, enrolled in a pregnancy study.

About this clone itself: Other DNA sequences within the sample encode an identical CDR3. The chain uses TRBV14 and TRBJ1-1, with 9 bases that match TRBD1. The V gene's germline CDR1 is SGHDN and CDR2 FVKESK. There are 15 residues in the CDR3. Trimming at V came to 4 bases and at J to 1 base, leaving 4 bases not matched to a gene. The CDR3: CASSPNRGQNTEAFF. The CDR3 DNA follows: TGTGCCAGCAGCCCTAACAGGGGGCAGAACACTGAAGCTTTCTTT.

The CDR3 region has the DNA TGTGCCATCAGTGATAGTGGACAGGGATTCGGGGGCTACACCTTC. This gives the protein CAISDSGQGFGGYTF. The J gene is TRBJ1-2, the V gene TRBV10-3, with TRBD1 matching 8 bases. CDR1 is ENHRY, CDR2 SYGVKD, per germline. The CDR3 runs 15 residues. V gave up 3 bases and J gave up 8 bases; unmatched junction bases: 11.

The chain recombines TRBV28 with TRBJ1-2, with 8 positions matching TRBD1. Unmatched junction bases numbered 13, after V lost 3 bases and J lost 4 bases. The CDR3 consists of 17 residues. CDR1 and CDR2 from the germline V gene are MDHEN and SYDVKM. The CDR3 DNA is TGTGCCAGCAGTTTGACTCATCCGGGACAGGACCGCTATGGCTACACCTTC. Translating it yields CASSLTHPGQDRYGYTF.

The chain has TRBV15 and TRBJ2-1; TRBD2 agrees at 13 bases. This CDR3 has 15 amino acids. Germline V lookup: CDR1 LNHNV, CDR2 YYDKDF (reference sequence). Losses at the gene ends were 3 bases for V and 16 bases for J; bases not matched to a gene: 12. As DNA, the CDR3 is TGTGCCACCAGCAGCGAGGGACTAGCGGGGCCACGGGGATTCTTC. It encodes CATSSEGLAGPRGFF.

The gene calls are TRBV4-3 and TRBJ2-2; D might be TRBD1 (6 bases). The CDR3 has 15 amino acids. Germline V gene data show CDR1 as LGHNA and CDR2 as YSLEER. V lost 3 bases and J lost 5, with 13 bases in between. DNA of the CDR3: TGCGCCAGCAGCCAGACGGGACACACAACCGGGGAGCTGTTTTTT. As protein: CASSQTGHTTGELFF.

This CDR3 is CASSLEGSTEAFF. The CDR3 nucleotides read TGTGCCAGCAGCTTAGAGGGGAGCACTGAAGCTTTCTTT. The V and J genes are TRBV11-3 and TRBJ1-1, with D unresolved. V was shortened by 0 bases and J by 4 bases, with 6 bases between the two germline ends. CDR3 length: 13 amino acids. Germline CDR1 reads SGHNT; CDR2 reads YENEEA. The whole variable domain, remainder taken from reference TRBV11-3 and TRBJ1-1, is EAGVVQSPRYKIIEKKQPVAFWCNPISGHNTLYWYLQNLGQGPELLIRYENEEAVDDSQLPKDRFSAERLKGVDSTLKIQPAELGDSAVYLCASSLEGSTEAFFGQGTRLTVV.

The gene calls are TRBV14 and TRBJ2-2; 7 positions agree with TRBD1. V lost 3 bases and J lost 6; bases outside the gene matches: 4. This CDR3 is 14 amino acids long. CDR1 is SGHDN, CDR2 FVKESK, per germline. In DNA, the CDR3 is TGTGCCAGCAGCCACCGAGGACAGGCCGGGGAGCTGTTTTTT. Translated: CASSHRGQAGELFF.

The rearrangement joins TRBV2 to TRBJ2-5, with TRBD2 matching 12 bases. The CDR3 runs to 17 residues. Germline V gene sequence: CDR1 SNHLY, CDR2 FYNNEI. With V trimmed by 5 bases and J by 4 bases, 11 bases remained unmatched. The DNA of the CDR3 is TGTGCCAGCAGTACCCACAGACTAGCGGGAGCTGCAGAGACCCAGTACTTC. Encoded protein: CASSTHRLAGAAETQYF.

V is TRBV5-6 and J is TRBJ1-2, with TRBD1 as a possible D gene (6 bases). Between the trimmed V and J ends, which lost 1 base and 4 bases, there was a span of 20 bases. The CDR3 loop spans 17 amino acids. The germline V gene has CDR1 SGHDT and CDR2 YYEEEE. The CDR3 loop reads CASSLSSGGPRGYGYTF. CDR3 nucleotides: TGTGCCAGCAGCTTGTCCAGTGGGGGCCCAAGGGGCTATGGCTACACCTTC.

J is TRBJ1-4 and V is TRBV29-1, with a tentative D call TRBD1 (5 bases). The CDR3 runs to 11 residues. In germline, CDR1 is SQVTM, CDR2 ANQGSEA. The CDR3 reads CSGYRNEKLFF. DNA of the CDR3: TGCAGTGGTTACAGGAATGAAAAACTGTTTTTT.